This is a list of T cell receptor beta chains from one sample in a study of brain T cells in children with intractable seizures. This table comes from immunoSEQ multiplex PCR, and its TCRdb copy is limited to in-frame clones, with some not included. The repertoire holds hundreds of thousands of clones, 93% seen once, with around 6% in the top ten. This specimen was peripheral blood, taken approximately 5 months after surgery. Receptors originate from a boy in the first two years of life with tuberous sclerosis and intractable seizures. Each CDR3 is given with its conserved first and last residue. Fields, in order: CDR3 length, J gene, clone size, D gene, V gene, CDR3 DNA, CDR3 protein. A D gene is named only where the DNA matches it firmly. Clone sizes are given selectively: once, few, many, or a class where the clone is expanded.

length: 14
J: TRBJ1-4
size: NA
D: NA
V: TRBV25-1
DNA: TGTGCCAGCAGTGAATATAGGGAAAATGAAAAACTGTTTTTT
CDR3: CASSEYRENEKLFF

length: 15
J: TRBJ2-7
size: NA
D: TRBD1
V: TRBV3-1/TRBV3-2
DNA: TGTGCCAGCAGCCAGGAGACAGGGTTAGTCCACGAGCAGTACTTC
CDR3: CASSQETGLVHEQYF

length: 18
J: TRBJ2-7
size: once
D: TRBD2
V: TRBV4-1
DNA: TGCGCCAGCAGCCAAGGGACTAGCGGGGGGGTGATCTCCTACGAGCAGTACTTC
CDR3: CASSQGTSGGVISYEQYF

length: 17
J: TRBJ2-3
size: NA
D: TRBD2
V: TRBV10-1
DNA: TGCGCCAGCTCCCCCGACTCCAGCGGGATTAAGACAGATACGCAGTATTTT
CDR3: CASSPDSSGIKTDTQYF

length: 15
J: TRBJ1-1
size: NA
D: NA
V: TRBV12-5
DNA: TGTGCTAGTGGTTTGGCTGTAAATATGAACACTGAAGCTTTCTTT
CDR3: CASGLAVNMNTEAFF

length: 14
J: TRBJ1-1
size: NA
D: NA
V: TRBV7-8
DNA: TGTGCCAGCAGCTTCCTGCAGGGAGGCACTGAAGCTTTCTTT
CDR3: CASSFLQGGTEAFF

length: 13
J: TRBJ2-7
size: NA
D: NA
V: TRBV11-3
DNA: TGTGCCAGCAGCTTCAGGGGCTCCTACGAGCAGTACTTC
CDR3: CASSFRGSYEQYF

length: 15
J: TRBJ2-5
size: NA
D: NA
V: TRBV6-5
DNA: TGTGCCAGCAGTTCCTCGAGTCCCTTCCAAGAGACCCAGTACTTC
CDR3: CASSSSSPFQETQYF

length: 15
J: TRBJ2-7
size: NA
D: NA
V: TRBV27
DNA: TGTGCCAGCAGTACCTATGGGACTCCTGGCGACGAGCAGTACTTC
CDR3: CASSTYGTPGDEQYF

length: 15
J: TRBJ2-7
size: NA
D: TRBD2
V: TRBV19
DNA: TGTGCCAGTAGCCGACTAGCGGGGGGGCCGTACGAGCAGTACTTC
CDR3: CASSRLAGGPYEQYF

length: 17
J: TRBJ2-5
size: NA
D: TRBD2
V: TRBV3-1/TRBV3-2
DNA: TGTGCCAGCAGCCAAGATGAGGCCGGGGGGAACCAAGAGACCCAGTACTTC
CDR3: CASSQDEAGGNQETQYF

length: 11
J: TRBJ2-5
size: NA
D: NA
V: TRBV30
DNA: TGTGCCTGGAGCGGGGTAGAGACCCAGTACTTC
CDR3: CAWSGVETQYF

length: 13
J: TRBJ2-2
size: NA
D: NA
V: TRBV29-1
DNA: TGCAGCGTTGAATTGGGCGACACCGGGGAGCTGTTTTTT
CDR3: CSVELGDTGELFF

length: 14
J: TRBJ2-3
size: NA
D: NA
V: TRBV6-5
DNA: TGTGCCGCTTCCCCGGCCCTTCTGTCGGATACGCAGTATTTT
CDR3: CAASPALLSDTQYF

length: 12
J: TRBJ2-1
size: NA
D: TRBD2
V: TRBV10-3
DNA: TGTGCCATCAGTGCAGCGGGAGTTGAGCAGTTCTTC
CDR3: CAISAAGVEQFF

length: 16
J: TRBJ1-6
size: NA
D: NA
V: TRBV5-1
DNA: TGCGCCAGCAGCTCAGGACAGTTCACGGGTAATTCACCCCTCCACTTT
CDR3: CASSSGQFTGNSPLHF

length: 14
J: TRBJ2-7
size: NA
D: TRBD2
V: TRBV27
DNA: TGTGCCAGCAGTTTTGGGACTAGCCTGGGCGAGCAGTACTTC
CDR3: CASSFGTSLGEQYF

length: 16
J: TRBJ2-7
size: once
D: TRBD1
V: TRBV4-1
DNA: TGCGCCAGCAGCCAACGGACGCAGGGGGTGTCCTACGAGCAGTACTTC
CDR3: CASSQRTQGVSYEQYF

length: 14
J: TRBJ2-7
size: NA
D: NA
V: TRBV6-4
DNA: TGTGCCAGCAGTGACCCCGGGACTCTCTACGAGCAGTACTTC
CDR3: CASSDPGTLYEQYF

length: 16
J: TRBJ1-5
size: once
D: NA
V: TRBV6-6
DNA: TGTGCCAGCATTAAAAACAGGGACTATAGCAATCAGCCCCAGCATTTT
CDR3: CASIKNRDYSNQPQHF

length: 18
J: TRBJ2-7
size: NA
D: TRBD2
V: TRBV18
DNA: TGTGCCAGCTCAGCGGGACTAGCGGGAGACCTTACCCGCTACGAGCAGTACTTC
CDR3: CASSAGLAGDLTRYEQYF

length: 15
J: TRBJ2-5
size: NA
D: TRBD2
V: TRBV6-5
DNA: TGTGCCAGCTGCATATCAAGCGGGGGGGCAGAGACCCAGTACTTC
CDR3: CASCISSGGAETQYF

length: 14
J: TRBJ2-5
size: NA
D: NA
V: TRBV11-3
DNA: TGTGCCAGCAGCCACCCCGGGTACCAAGAGACCCAGTACTTC
CDR3: CASSHPGYQETQYF

length: 13
J: TRBJ2-5
size: NA
D: NA
V: TRBV3-1/TRBV3-2
DNA: TGTGCCAGCACCCAGGGGCCCCAAGAGACCCAGTACTTC
CDR3: CASTQGPQETQYF

length: 13
J: TRBJ2-5
size: NA
D: NA
V: TRBV5-8
DNA: TGTGCCAGCAGCTTTTTCCAGGGAGAGACCCAGTACTTC
CDR3: CASSFFQGETQYF

length: 17
J: TRBJ2-3
size: NA
D: TRBD2
V: TRBV11-3
DNA: TGTGCCAGCAAAGGATCTAGCGGCCTCCTAAGCACAGATACGCAGTATTTT
CDR3: CASKGSSGLLSTDTQYF

length: 13
J: TRBJ2-1
size: NA
D: NA
V: TRBV7-8
DNA: TGTGCCAGCAGCGAAGCACGGAACAATGAGCAGTTCTTC
CDR3: CASSEARNNEQFF